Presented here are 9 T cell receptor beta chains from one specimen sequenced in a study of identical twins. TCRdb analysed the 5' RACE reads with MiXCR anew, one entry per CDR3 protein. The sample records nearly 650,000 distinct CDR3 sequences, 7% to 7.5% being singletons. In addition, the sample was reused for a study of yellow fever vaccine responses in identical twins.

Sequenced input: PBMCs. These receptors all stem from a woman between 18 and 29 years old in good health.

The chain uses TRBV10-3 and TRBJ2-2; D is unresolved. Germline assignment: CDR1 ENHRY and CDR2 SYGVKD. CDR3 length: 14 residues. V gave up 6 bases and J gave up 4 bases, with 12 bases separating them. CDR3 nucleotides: TGTGCCATCAGCCGTGAAATCATCACCGGGGAGCTGTTTTTT. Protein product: CAISREIITGELFF.

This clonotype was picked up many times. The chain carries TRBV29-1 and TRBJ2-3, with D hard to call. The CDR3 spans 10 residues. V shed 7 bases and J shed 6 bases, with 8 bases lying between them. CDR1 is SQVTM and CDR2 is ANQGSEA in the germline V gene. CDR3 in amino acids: CSAGEDTQYF. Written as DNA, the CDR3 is TGCAGCGCCGGAGAGGATACGCAGTATTTT.

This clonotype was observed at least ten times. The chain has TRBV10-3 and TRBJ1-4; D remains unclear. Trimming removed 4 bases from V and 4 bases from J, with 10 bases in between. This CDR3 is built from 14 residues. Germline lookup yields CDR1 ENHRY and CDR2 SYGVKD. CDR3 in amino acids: CAISGSADNEKLFF. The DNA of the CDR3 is TGTGCCATCAGTGGCAGTGCAGATAATGAAAAACTGTTTTTT.

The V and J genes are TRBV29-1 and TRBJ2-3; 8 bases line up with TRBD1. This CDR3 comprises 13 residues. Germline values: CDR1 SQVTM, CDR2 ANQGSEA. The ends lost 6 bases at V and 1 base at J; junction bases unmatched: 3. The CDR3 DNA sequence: TGCAGCGTGACGACAGGGGGCACAGATACGCAGTATTTT. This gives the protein CSVTTGGTDTQYF.

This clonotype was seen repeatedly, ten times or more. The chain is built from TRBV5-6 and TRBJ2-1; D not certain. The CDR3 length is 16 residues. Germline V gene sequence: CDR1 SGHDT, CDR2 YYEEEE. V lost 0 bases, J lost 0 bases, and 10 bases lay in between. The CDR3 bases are TGTGCCAGCAGCTTGGACTGGGTAAGCTCCTACAATGAGCAGTTCTTC. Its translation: CASSLDWVSSYNEQFF.

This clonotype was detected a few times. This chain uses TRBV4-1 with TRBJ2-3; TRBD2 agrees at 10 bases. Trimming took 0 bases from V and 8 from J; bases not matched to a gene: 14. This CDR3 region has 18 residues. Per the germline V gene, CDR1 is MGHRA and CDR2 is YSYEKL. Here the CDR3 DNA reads TGCGCCAGCAGCCAAGATCCAGCGGGGGGGCTGCGGGGGAGTACGCAGTATTTT. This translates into CASSQDPAGGLRGSTQYF.

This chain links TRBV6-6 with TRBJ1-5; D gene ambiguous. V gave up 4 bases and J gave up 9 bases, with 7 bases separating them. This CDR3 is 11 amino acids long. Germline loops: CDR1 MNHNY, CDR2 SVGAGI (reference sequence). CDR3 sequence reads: CASSFRGPQHF. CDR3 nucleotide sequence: TGTGCCAGCAGTTTCCGGGGGCCCCAGCATTTT.

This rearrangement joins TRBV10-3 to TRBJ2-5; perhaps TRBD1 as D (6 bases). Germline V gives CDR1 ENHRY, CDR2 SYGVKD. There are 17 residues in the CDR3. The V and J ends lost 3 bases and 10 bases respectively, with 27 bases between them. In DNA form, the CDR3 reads TGTGCCATCAGTGATGTCATTAACGTGGGGACAAGGGGTAGCCAGTACTTC. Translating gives CAISDVINVGTRGSQYF.

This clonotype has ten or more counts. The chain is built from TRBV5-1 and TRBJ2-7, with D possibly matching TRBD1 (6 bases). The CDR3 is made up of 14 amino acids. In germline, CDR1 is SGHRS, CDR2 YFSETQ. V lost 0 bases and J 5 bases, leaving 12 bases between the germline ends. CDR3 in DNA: TGCGCCAGCAGCTTGGGGGACACCGACAACGAGCAGTACGTC. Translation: CASSLGDTDNEQYV.